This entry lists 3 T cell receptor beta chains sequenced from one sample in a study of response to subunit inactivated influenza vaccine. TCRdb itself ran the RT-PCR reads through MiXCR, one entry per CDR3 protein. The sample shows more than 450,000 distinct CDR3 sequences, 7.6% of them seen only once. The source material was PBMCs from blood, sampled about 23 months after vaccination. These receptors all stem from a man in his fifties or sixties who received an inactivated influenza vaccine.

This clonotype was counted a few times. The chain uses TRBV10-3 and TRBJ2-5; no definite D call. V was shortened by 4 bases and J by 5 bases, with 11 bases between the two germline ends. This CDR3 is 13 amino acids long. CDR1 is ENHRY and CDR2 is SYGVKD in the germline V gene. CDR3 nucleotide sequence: TGTGCCATCAGTGTGTATAGCAGGGAGACCCAGTACTTC. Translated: CAISVYSRETQYF.

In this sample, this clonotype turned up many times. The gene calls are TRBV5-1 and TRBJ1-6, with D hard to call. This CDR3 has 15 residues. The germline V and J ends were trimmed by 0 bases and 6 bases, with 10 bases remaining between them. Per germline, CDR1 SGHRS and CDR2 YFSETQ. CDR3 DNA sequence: TGCGCCAGCAGCTTGGCACGGGTCTCTAATTCACCCCTCCACTTT. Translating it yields CASSLARVSNSPLHF.

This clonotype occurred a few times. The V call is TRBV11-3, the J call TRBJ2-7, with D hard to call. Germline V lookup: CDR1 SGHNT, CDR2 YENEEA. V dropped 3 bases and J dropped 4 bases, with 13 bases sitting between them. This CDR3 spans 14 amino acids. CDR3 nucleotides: TGTGCCAGCAGCTTGAACAACCATGCATACGAGCAGTACTTC. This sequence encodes CASSLNNHAYEQYF.